These 17 T cell receptor beta chains originate from one sample sequenced in a study of T cell repertoires in cytomegalovirus infection. One entry per CDR3 protein results from TCRdb running MiXCR on the reads. The sample has roughly 100,000 distinct CDR3 sequences, approximately 17% seen once. The sample taken for sequencing was PBMCs. All receptors come from a human donor in good health (CMV status not recorded). Some clones in this sample may be carry-over from other donors' samples.

A few counts support this clonotype. This chain links TRBV7-2 with TRBJ1-1; D is ambiguous. The CDR3 has 13 amino acids. CDR1 is SGHTA and CDR2 is FQGNSA in the germline V gene. Trimming pared 4 bases from V and 1 base from J, leaving 7 bases between. This CDR3 is CASSYGPNTEAFF. In DNA form, the CDR3 reads TGTGCCAGCAGCTACGGACCGAACACTGAAGCTTTCTTT.

This clonotype was seen at least ten times. The chain has TRBV7-2 and TRBJ2-4, with D maybe TRBD2 (5 bases). CDR1 and CDR2 from the germline V gene are SGHTA and FQGNSA. The CDR3 loop spans 15 amino acids. V lost 5 bases to trimming and J lost 7 bases, with 18 bases between them. CDR3 region: CASSHVGVKFNIQYF. The DNA of the CDR3 is TGTGCCAGCAGCCACGTCGGGGTAAAGTTCAACATTCAGTACTTC.

This clonotype turned up a few times. The J gene is TRBJ2-7, the V gene TRBV20-1; 9 bases line up with TRBD1. The CDR3 runs to 14 residues. Germline CDR1 and CDR2: DFQATT and SNEGSKA (reference sequence). Trimming took 5 bases from V and 4 from J; bases not matched to a gene: 9. The CDR3 DNA is TGCAGTGCTGATGCCGGGACAGGGTTTTACGAGCAGTACTTC. Amino acid sequence: CSADAGTGFYEQYF.

This clonotype was observed many times. The chain carries TRBV11-2 and TRBJ2-7; no clear D. Germline values: CDR1 SGHAT, CDR2 FQNNGV. Trimming removed 1 base from V and 4 bases from J, with 5 bases in between. The CDR3 runs 12 residues. As DNA, the CDR3 is TGTGCCAGCAGCTTAGTGGGGTACGAGCAGTACTTC. As protein: CASSLVGYEQYF.

The gene calls are TRBV7-9 and TRBJ1-1, with TRBD1 identical over 7 bases. V shed 5 bases, J shed 6 bases, and the junction held 9 bases outside the gene matches. Per germline, CDR1 SEHNR and CDR2 FQNEAQ (reference sequence). The CDR3 length is 14 residues. The CDR3 loop reads CASSARQGTAEAFF. The DNA for the CDR3 is TGTGCCAGCAGCGCCCGACAGGGTACGGCTGAAGCTTTCTTT.

This clonotype appeared many times. This rearrangement joins TRBV28 to TRBJ1-1; 7 nucleotides match TRBD1. Germline loops: CDR1 MDHEN, CDR2 SYDVKM. CDR3 size: 15 residues. Germline trimming cut 8 bases from V and 3 bases from J; bases unmatched to any gene: 12. The CDR3 DNA sequence: TGTGCCAGCCCTTCGTCGACAGGGCGAGACACTGAAGCTTTCTTT. This gives the protein CASPSSTGRDTEAFF. Combining the CDR3 with reference TRBV28 and TRBJ1-1 gives the whole variable domain DVKVTQSSRYLVKRTGEKVFLECVQDMDHENMFWYRQDPGLGLRLIYFSYDVKMKEKGDIPEGYSVSREKKERFSLILESASTNQTSMYLCASPSSTGRDTEAFFGQGTRLTVV.

This clonotype was found many times. V usage is TRBV20-1 and J usage is TRBJ2-5; the D is unclear. The CDR3 covers 13 residues. V dropped 1 base and J dropped 1 base, with 7 bases sitting between them. Germline values: CDR1 DFQATT, CDR2 SNEGSKA (reference sequence). The CDR3 region has the DNA TGCAGTGCTAGAGTTACTACCCAAGAGACCCAGTACTTC. It translates to CSARVTTQETQYF.

This clonotype was seen only a few times. The chain employs TRBV19 and TRBJ2-2; TRBD1 agrees at 10 bases. Germline CDR1 and CDR2: LNHDA and SQIVND (reference sequence). The V and J ends lost 6 bases and 2 bases, in that order; junction bases with no gene match: 3. The CDR3 has 15 residues. CDR3 bases: TGTGCCAGTAGGGGACAGGGGCTTAACACCGGGGAGCTGTTTTTT. Protein product: CASRGQGLNTGELFF.

This clonotype was detected many times. V and J are TRBV20-1 and TRBJ2-7; D may be TRBD1 or TRBD2 (5 bases each). The germline V and J ends were trimmed by 5 bases and 6 bases, with 17 bases remaining between them. The CDR3 covers 13 residues. Germline lookup yields CDR1 DFQATT and CDR2 SNEGSKA (reference sequence). CDR3 in DNA: TGCAGTGCTGCGACTGAACTGAGGGGCGAGCAGTACTTC. This encodes CSAATELRGEQYF.

This clonotype was seen ten or more times. The V gene is TRBV7-2, the J gene TRBJ1-1; 8 bases match TRBD1. Germline V CDR1 and CDR2: SGHTA, FQGNSA. The CDR3 has 17 amino acids. Losses at the gene ends were 1 base for V and 0 bases for J; bases not matched to a gene: 7. The CDR3 nucleotides are TGTGCCAGCAGCTTAGTGGGGACAGGATACATGAACACTGAAGCTTTCTTT. It translates to CASSLVGTGYMNTEAFF.

Only a few counts were recorded for this clonotype. The rearrangement joins TRBV28 to TRBJ2-3; D uncertain. V lost 4 bases to trimming and J lost 7 bases, with 18 bases between them. Germline CDR1 and CDR2: MDHEN and SYDVKM. This CDR3 contains 15 residues. In nucleotides, the CDR3 is TGTGCCAGCAGTTCCGGGCCCCTCCTCTCCCATACGCAGTATTTT. Amino acid sequence: CASSSGPLLSHTQYF. The entire variable domain, with the rest obtained from reference TRBV28 and TRBJ2-3, is as follows: DVKVTQSSRYLVKRTGEKVFLECVQDMDHENMFWYRQDPGLGLRLIYFSYDVKMKEKGDIPEGYSVSREKKERFSLILESASTNQTSMYLCASSSGPLLSHTQYFGPGTRLTVL.

This clonotype occurred a few times. The chain has TRBV25-1 and TRBJ2-7; TRBD1 matches at 7 bases. The CDR3 has 14 residues. CDR1 is MGHDK, CDR2 SYGVNS, per germline. V lost 3 bases, J lost 2 bases, and 4 bases stayed unmatched. The CDR3 DNA is TGTGCCAGCAGTGATCGACAGGGACCCTACGAGCAGTACTTC. Its translation is CASSDRQGPYEQYF.

This clonotype appeared a few times. The rearrangement uses TRBV20-1 and TRBJ1-3, with no clear D. The germline V gene encodes CDR1 DFQATT and CDR2 SNEGSKA (reference sequence). With 5 bases removed from V and 11 bases from J, the gap between germline ends came to 19 bases. The CDR3 contains 13 residues. The chain's CDR3 is CSAEGPAEGPIYF. CDR3 DNA sequence: TGCAGTGCTGAAGGGCCGGCTGAGGGCCCCATATATTTT.

This clonotype was observed at least ten times. V gene TRBV7-2 combines with J gene TRBJ1-1; D remains unclear. CDR1 is SGHTA and CDR2 is FQGNSA in the germline V gene. With 5 bases removed from V and 4 bases from J, the gap between germline ends came to 11 bases. This CDR3 comprises 13 residues. The CDR3 nucleotides are TGTGCCAGCAGCCTGAAGGGTGGCACTGAAGCTTTCTTT. It encodes CASSLKGGTEAFF. Together with reference TRBV7-2 and TRBJ1-1, the CDR3 gives the full variable domain: GAGVSQSPSNKVTEKGKDVELRCDPISGHTALYWYRQSLGQGLEFLIYFQGNSAPDKSGLPSDRFSAERTGGSVSTLTIQRTQQEDSAVYLCASSLKGGTEAFFGQGTRLTVV.

There are many counts of this clonotype. This chain connects TRBV19 to TRBJ1-1; weak D call: TRBD1 (5 bases). The V and J ends lost 7 bases and 5 bases respectively, with 20 bases between them. Germline-derived CDR1 and CDR2 are LNHDA and SQIVND (reference sequence). The CDR3 has 15 residues. The CDR3 region has the DNA TGTGCCAGTACCCCAGGGCAATCAGGGAAGACTGAAGCTTTCTTT. Translation: CASTPGQSGKTEAFF. The full variable domain, rest sourced from reference TRBV19 and TRBJ1-1, is DGGITQSPKYLFRKEGQNVTLSCEQNLNHDAMYWYRQDPGQGLRLIYYSQIVNDFQKGDIAEGYSVSREKKESFPLTVTSAQKNPTAFYLCASTPGQSGKTEAFFGQGTRLTVV.

This clonotype was recorded a few times. The CDR3 region is CASSLTGGQGLETQYF. CDR3 DNA: TGTGCCAGCTCTCTCACTGGAGGACAGGGATTGGAGACCCAGTACTTC. The chain has TRBV6-2 or TRBV6-3 and TRBJ2-5, with 8 bases that match TRBD1. This CDR3 spans 16 amino acids. Trimming removed 8 bases from V and 5 bases from J; junction bases left unmatched: 16. The germline V gene has CDR1 MNHEY and CDR2 SVGEGT.

At least ten counts were recorded for this clonotype. This rearrangement joins TRBV7-6 to TRBJ1-1, with D possibly matching TRBD1 (5 bases). V lost 4 bases to trimming and J lost 7 bases, with 19 bases between them. This CDR3 has 15 amino acids. Germline CDR1 reads SGHVS; CDR2 reads FNYEAQ. The CDR3 nucleotides read TGTGCCAGCAGCTCAGGCTGGGGCGGGAGGGGTGAAGCTTTCTTT. It encodes CASSSGWGGRGEAFF.